This entry features one T cell receptor beta chain sequence. The antigen remains undetermined. Time point defined: before preoperative PTX-NDP chemotherapy. Patients received paclitaxel-nedaplatin as preoperative chemotherapy before surgery. The data derive from a study of esophageal squamous cell carcinoma under preoperative chemotherapy. Study-wide background: Both tumor-infiltrating lymphocytes and peripheral blood T cells were profiled. Findings and caveats of the study: Post-treatment tumor-infiltrating lymphocytes appeared partly derived from peripheral T cells migrating into the tumor.

TCRdb reprocessed the PCR reads via MiXCR and lists one record per CDR3 protein. The sample lists 15,000 to 20,000 distinct CDR3 sequences, 48% occurring once. The TCR sequence derives from a human donor with esophageal squamous cell carcinoma. The donor label of this sample is uncertain. Collection of the sample occurred from a patient given preoperative chemotherapy.

CDR3: CAGGGAQDIQYF. The DNA for the CDR3 is TGTGCCGGCGGCGGTGCCCAAGACATTCAGTACTTC. This rearrangement joins TRBV6-2 or TRBV6-3 to TRBJ2-4; no definite D call. This CDR3 region has 12 residues. The V gene's germline CDR1 is MNHEY and CDR2 SVGEGT. The V end lost 11 bases, the J end lost 8 bases, and 16 bases lay between the germline ends.